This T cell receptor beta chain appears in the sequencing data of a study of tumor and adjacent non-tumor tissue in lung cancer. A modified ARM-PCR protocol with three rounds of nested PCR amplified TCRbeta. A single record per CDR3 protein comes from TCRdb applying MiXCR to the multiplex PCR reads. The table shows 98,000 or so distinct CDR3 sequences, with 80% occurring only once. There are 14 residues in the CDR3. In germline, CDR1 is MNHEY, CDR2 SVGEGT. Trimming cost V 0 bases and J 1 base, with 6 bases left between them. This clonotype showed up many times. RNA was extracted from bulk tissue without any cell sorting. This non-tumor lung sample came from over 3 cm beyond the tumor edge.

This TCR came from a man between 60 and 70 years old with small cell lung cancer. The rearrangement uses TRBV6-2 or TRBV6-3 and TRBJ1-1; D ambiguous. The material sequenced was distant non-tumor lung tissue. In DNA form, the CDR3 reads TGTGCCAGCAGTTACTCCGAAGGGAACACTGAAGCTTTCTTT. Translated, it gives CASSYSEGNTEAFF.